This T cell receptor beta chain was retrieved from a study of shared clonotypes between healthy human individuals. Study observations and caveats: Several donors shared approximately 5% of their naive CD4 clonotypes. Sequencing depth was expected to influence donor clonotype sharing. Rarefaction analysis demonstrated incomplete sorted-subset sequencing notwithstanding large depth.

A note on this clone: Its antigen is as yet unknown.

Produced via immunoSEQ multiplex PCR; TCRdb's table is partial and in-frame only. The sample yields under 2,500,000 clones, 90% to 97% seen once. Germline V lookup: CDR1 SGHTA, CDR2 FQGTGA. V lost 5 bases to trimming and J lost 4 bases, with 5 bases between them. CDR3 size: 12 residues. The CD4+ fraction was divided into a CD45RA+ naive subset and a CD45RA-negative memory subset. Sequences were obtained from naive CD4+ T cells sorted from blood. As for subset: CD45RA+ positively selected. The V and J genes are TRBV7-3 and TRBJ2-2; D not certain. This receptor was taken from a man between 18 and 29 years old in good health. CDR3: CASSHTTGELFF. CDR3 in DNA: TGTGCCAGCAGCCACACCACCGGGGAGCTGTTTTTT.